Listed below are T cell receptor beta chains from one sample, sequenced in a study of shared clonotypes between healthy human individuals. TCRdb's copy holds only in-frame clones and misses some; the assay was immunoSEQ multiplex PCR. Here the sample spans millions of clones, about 93% being singletons. The specimen sequenced was naive CD8+ T cells from PBMCs. Receptor source: a young man in good health. Some clones in this sample may be carry-over from other donors' samples. CDR3s include the opening cysteine and the closing phenylalanine or tryptophan. Each record gives: J gene, clone size, D gene, V gene, CDR3 protein, CDR3 DNA. A D gene is named only where the DNA matches it firmly. Some rows have no size entry. The others give once, few or many, or a class for an expanded clone.

J gene: TRBJ1-3; clone size: once; D gene: NA; V gene: TRBV19; CDR3 protein: CASSIVGRYRGNTIYF; CDR3 DNA: TGTGCCAGTAGTATAGTCGGCAGGTACCGTGGAAACACCATATATTTT
J gene: TRBJ2-1; clone size: NA; D gene: NA; V gene: TRBV7-7; CDR3 protein: CASSLGRTGAYNEQFF; CDR3 DNA: TGTGCCAGCAGCTTAGGGCGGACGGGCGCCTACAATGAGCAGTTCTTC
J gene: TRBJ1-5; clone size: NA; D gene: NA; V gene: TRBV6-6; CDR3 protein: CASSLTGNPNQPQHF; CDR3 DNA: TGTGCCAGCAGCCTTACAGGGAATCCCAATCAGCCCCAGCATTTT
J gene: TRBJ1-1; clone size: few; D gene: NA; V gene: TRBV9; CDR3 protein: CASSPRGMLNTEAFF; CDR3 DNA: TGTGCCAGCAGCCCAAGGGGAATGTTGAACACTGAAGCTTTCTTT
J gene: TRBJ2-3; clone size: NA; D gene: TRBD2; V gene: TRBV28; CDR3 protein: CASSLSWAGGDTQYF; CDR3 DNA: TGTGCCAGCAGTTTATCGTGGGCGGGAGGGGATACGCAGTATTTT
J gene: TRBJ2-2; clone size: once; D gene: TRBD2; V gene: TRBV5-6; CDR3 protein: CASKGTSGYTGELFF; CDR3 DNA: TGTGCCAGCAAAGGGACTAGCGGGTACACCGGGGAGCTGTTTTTT
J gene: TRBJ2-5; clone size: NA; D gene: TRBD1; V gene: TRBV7-9; CDR3 protein: CASSFTGTVEETQYF; CDR3 DNA: TGTGCCAGCAGCTTCACCGGGACAGTTGAAGAGACCCAGTACTTC
J gene: TRBJ1-1; clone size: NA; D gene: NA; V gene: TRBV7-2; CDR3 protein: CASSLFIRGAEAFF; CDR3 DNA: TGTGCCAGCAGCTTATTCATCCGGGGCGCTGAAGCTTTCTTT
J gene: TRBJ1-2; clone size: NA; D gene: TRBD1; V gene: TRBV18; CDR3 protein: CASSPEHPISRDRHGYTF; CDR3 DNA: TGTGCCAGCTCACCAGAACACCCGATATCGAGGGACAGGCATGGCTACACCTTC
J gene: TRBJ1-1; clone size: few; D gene: NA; V gene: TRBV11-2; CDR3 protein: CASSLVRVGGTEAFF; CDR3 DNA: TGTGCCAGCAGCTTAGTGAGGGTAGGTGGCACTGAAGCTTTCTTT
J gene: TRBJ1-1; clone size: NA; D gene: NA; V gene: TRBV9; CDR3 protein: CASSSRGTEAFF; CDR3 DNA: TGTGCCAGCAGCTCGCGAGGTACTGAAGCTTTCTTT
J gene: TRBJ2-2; clone size: NA; D gene: NA; V gene: TRBV27; CDR3 protein: CASGGFRELFF; CDR3 DNA: TGTGCCAGTGGAGGGTTTCGGGAGCTGTTTTTT
J gene: TRBJ2-7; clone size: NA; D gene: NA; V gene: TRBV7-8; CDR3 protein: CASSSRREQYF; CDR3 DNA: TGTGCCAGCAGCTCCCGCCGGGAGCAGTACTTC
J gene: TRBJ2-7; clone size: NA; D gene: NA; V gene: TRBV5-5; CDR3 protein: CASSFTAAASYEQYF; CDR3 DNA: TGTGCCAGCAGCTTTACGGCCGCCGCCTCCTACGAGCAGTACTTC
J gene: TRBJ2-3; clone size: NA; D gene: TRBD2; V gene: TRBV19; CDR3 protein: CASNEFWTSGRADTQYF; CDR3 DNA: TGTGCCAGTAATGAGTTTTGGACTAGCGGGCGCGCAGATACGCAGTATTTT
J gene: TRBJ1-3; clone size: NA; D gene: NA; V gene: TRBV11-2; CDR3 protein: CASSYLPPGLIGNTIYF; CDR3 DNA: TGTGCCAGCAGCTACCTACCCCCAGGCTTGATCGGAAACACCATATATTTT
J gene: TRBJ2-1; clone size: NA; D gene: TRBD2; V gene: TRBV28; CDR3 protein: CASRRLLREGLWEQFF; CDR3 DNA: TGTGCCAGCAGGCGGCTCTTGCGGGAGGGCCTTTGGGAGCAGTTCTTC
J gene: TRBJ2-1; clone size: NA; D gene: TRBD1; V gene: TRBV4-2; CDR3 protein: CASSQGRTGLQFF; CDR3 DNA: TGTGCCAGCAGCCAAGGAAGGACAGGCCTTCAGTTCTTC
J gene: TRBJ2-3; clone size: NA; D gene: NA; V gene: TRBV25-1; CDR3 protein: CASSESEGRSTDTQYF; CDR3 DNA: TGTGCCAGCAGTGAATCTGAAGGACGTAGCACAGATACGCAGTATTTT
J gene: TRBJ2-5; clone size: NA; D gene: TRBD2; V gene: TRBV10-3; CDR3 protein: CAISQTSGTQETQYF; CDR3 DNA: TGTGCCATCAGTCAGACTAGCGGGACCCAAGAGACCCAGTACTTC
J gene: TRBJ1-2; clone size: NA; D gene: TRBD1; V gene: TRBV27; CDR3 protein: CASTLTGGEGGYTF; CDR3 DNA: TGTGCCAGCACTCTCACAGGGGGCGAAGGTGGCTACACCTTC
J gene: TRBJ2-1; clone size: NA; D gene: NA; V gene: TRBV7-3; CDR3 protein: CASSSGDFYNEQFF; CDR3 DNA: TGTGCCAGCAGCTCCGGGGACTTCTACAATGAGCAGTTCTTC
J gene: TRBJ2-3; clone size: NA; D gene: TRBD2; V gene: TRBV6-5; CDR3 protein: CASSYWAGGDTDTQYF; CDR3 DNA: TGTGCCAGCAGTTACTGGGCGGGAGGGGACACAGATACGCAGTATTTT
J gene: TRBJ2-7; clone size: once; D gene: TRBD2; V gene: TRBV7-9; CDR3 protein: CASSLGGSATYEQYF; CDR3 DNA: TGTGCCAGCAGCTTGGGCGGGAGCGCTACCTACGAGCAGTACTTC
J gene: TRBJ1-5; clone size: NA; D gene: NA; V gene: TRBV6-1; CDR3 protein: CASSEAARGGPDQPQHF; CDR3 DNA: TGTGCCAGCAGTGAAGCGGCCAGGGGAGGGCCCGATCAGCCCCAGCATTTT
J gene: TRBJ1-2; clone size: NA; D gene: NA; V gene: TRBV10-2; CDR3 protein: CASTPRLRVGDYGYTF; CDR3 DNA: TGCGCCAGCACCCCTAGGCTCAGGGTCGGTGACTATGGCTACACCTTC
J gene: TRBJ1-1; clone size: NA; D gene: NA; V gene: TRBV19; CDR3 protein: CASSITPYTEAFF; CDR3 DNA: TGTGCCAGTTCGATAACACCGTACACTGAAGCTTTCTTT
J gene: TRBJ2-7; clone size: NA; D gene: NA; V gene: TRBV7-2; CDR3 protein: CASSLAYGEISYEQYF; CDR3 DNA: TGTGCCAGCAGCTTAGCTTACGGGGAGATCTCCTACGAGCAGTACTTC
J gene: TRBJ2-5; clone size: once; D gene: NA; V gene: TRBV27; CDR3 protein: CASSAIGGRETGTQYF; CDR3 DNA: TGTGCCAGCAGCGCTATCGGGGGGCGGGAAACAGGGACCCAGTACTTC